These 6 T cell receptor beta chains were all obtained from the same sample, sequenced in a study of T cells in women clearing cervical HPV infection. The method was immunoSEQ multiplex PCR; TCRdb's version includes in-frame clones alone and lacks a portion of them. This table lists more than 15,000 clones. Sequencing was performed on blood buffy coat. These receptors came from a woman aged 18 to 69 with a cervical HPV16 infection that either progressed to CIN3+ or cleared (not recorded which).

A note on this clone: The read ends 3 residues early relative to the CDR3; the germline J gene fills the gap. This chain connects TRBV20-1 to TRBJ1-3; D may be TRBD1 (6 bases). The V gene lost 0 bases and the J gene lost 6 bases, with 15 bases spanning the gap. CDR1 is DFQATT and CDR2 is SNEGSKA in the germline V gene (reference sequence). CDR3 size: 15 residues. Partial CDR3 DNA: TGCAGTGCTAGAGATCCCCAGGGGAAAGTAAACACC. As protein: CSARDPQGKVNT. The whole CDR3 protein reads CSARDPQGKVNTIYF.

About this clone itself: The CDR3 end is not reached by the read, which stops 3 residues before it; the germline J gene fills it in. The gene calls are TRBV29-1 and TRBJ1-2, with TRBD1 as a possible D gene (6 bases). Germline V gives CDR1 SQVTM, CDR2 ANQGSEA. The CDR3 contains 14 residues. Trimming took 6 bases from V and 0 from J, leaving 14 bases between them. The DNA read from the CDR3 is TGCAGCGTGTTGTCAACAGGGACTAACTATGGC. This sequence encodes CSVLSTGTNYG. The entire CDR3 sequence reads CSVLSTGTNYGYTF.

With respect to this clone: With the read ending 3 residues before the CDR3 end, the germline J gene is used to fill in that end. V and J are TRBV11-2 and TRBJ2-5; D is perhaps TRBD1 (6 bases). CDR1 and CDR2 (germline): SGHAT, FQNNGV. The CDR3 sequence is 15 residues long. Trimming took 3 bases from V and 0 from J, leaving 11 bases between them. The CDR3 region is CASSFQQGHQETQYF. The DNA read from the CDR3 is TGTGCCAGCAGCTTTCAACAGGGTCACCAAGAGACC.

About this clone: The junction departs from the called germline gene at one end, perhaps through a read error. Read sequence stops 3 residues before the CDR3 end, and the germline J gene provides the missing end. The rearrangement joins TRBV14 to TRBJ1-3; TRBD1 aligns across 8 bases. In germline, CDR1 is SGHDN, CDR2 FVKESK. The CDR3 totals 18 residues. CDR3 region: CASSQDPWAGGSGNTIYF. The CDR3 DNA, read in part, is TGTGCCAGCAGCCAAGATCCATGGGCAGGGGGCTCTGGGAACACC.

Notes on this clone: The CDR3 is cut off 3 residues early in the read; its end comes from the germline J gene. This chain uses TRBV20-1 with TRBJ2-7; 8 bases line up with TRBD2. The CDR3 loop spans 17 amino acids. With V trimmed by 3 bases and J by 3 bases, 16 bases remained unmatched. In germline, CDR1 is DFQATT, CDR2 SNEGSKA (reference sequence). The CDR3 spells CSARKLHASGSIYEQYF. The sequenced CDR3 bases are TGCAGTGCTAGGAAGCTGCATGCAAGCGGGAGTATCTACGAG.

A word on this clone: The CDR3 is cut off 3 residues early in the read; its end comes from the germline J gene. The gene calls are TRBV24-1 and TRBJ2-3; 8 nucleotides match TRBD2. Germline loops: CDR1 KGHDR, CDR2 SFDVKD. The CDR3 runs to 14 residues. The ends lost 4 bases at V and 3 bases at J; junction bases unmatched: 2. CDR3 region: CATSDSGGTDTQYF. The DNA read from the CDR3 is TGTGCCACCAGTGACAGCGGGGGAACAGATACG.